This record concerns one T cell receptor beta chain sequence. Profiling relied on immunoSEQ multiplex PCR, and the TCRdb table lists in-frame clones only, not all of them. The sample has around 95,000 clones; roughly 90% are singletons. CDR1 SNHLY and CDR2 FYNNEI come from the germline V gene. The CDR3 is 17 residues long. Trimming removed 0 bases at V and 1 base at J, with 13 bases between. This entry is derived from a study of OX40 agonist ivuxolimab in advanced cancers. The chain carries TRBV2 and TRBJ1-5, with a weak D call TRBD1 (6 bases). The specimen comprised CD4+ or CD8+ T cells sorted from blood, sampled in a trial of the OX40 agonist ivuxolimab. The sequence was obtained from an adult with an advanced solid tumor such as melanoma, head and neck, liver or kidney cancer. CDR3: CASSEAAKGGSNQPQHF. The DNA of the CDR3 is TGTGCCAGCAGTGAAGCGGCCAAGGGGGGAAGCAATCAGCCCCAGCATTTT.